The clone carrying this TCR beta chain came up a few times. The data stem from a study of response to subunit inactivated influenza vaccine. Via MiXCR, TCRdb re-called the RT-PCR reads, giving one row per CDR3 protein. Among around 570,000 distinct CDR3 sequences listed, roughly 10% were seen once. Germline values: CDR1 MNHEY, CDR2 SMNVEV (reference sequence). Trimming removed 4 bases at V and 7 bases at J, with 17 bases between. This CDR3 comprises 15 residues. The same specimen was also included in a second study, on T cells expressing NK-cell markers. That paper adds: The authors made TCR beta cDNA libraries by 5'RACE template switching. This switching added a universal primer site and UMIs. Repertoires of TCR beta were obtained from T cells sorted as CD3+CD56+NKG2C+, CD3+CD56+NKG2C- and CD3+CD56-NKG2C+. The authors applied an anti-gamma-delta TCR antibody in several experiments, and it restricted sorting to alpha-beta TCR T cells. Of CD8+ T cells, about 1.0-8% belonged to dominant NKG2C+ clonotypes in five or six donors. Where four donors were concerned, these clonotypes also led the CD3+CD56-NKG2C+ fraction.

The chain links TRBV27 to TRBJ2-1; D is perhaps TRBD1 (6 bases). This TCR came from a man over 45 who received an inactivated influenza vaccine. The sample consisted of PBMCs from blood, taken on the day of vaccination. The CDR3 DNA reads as TGTGCCAGCAGTTCGGACAGCCAGTTTCGAAATGAGCAGTTCTTC. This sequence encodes CASSSDSQFRNEQFF.